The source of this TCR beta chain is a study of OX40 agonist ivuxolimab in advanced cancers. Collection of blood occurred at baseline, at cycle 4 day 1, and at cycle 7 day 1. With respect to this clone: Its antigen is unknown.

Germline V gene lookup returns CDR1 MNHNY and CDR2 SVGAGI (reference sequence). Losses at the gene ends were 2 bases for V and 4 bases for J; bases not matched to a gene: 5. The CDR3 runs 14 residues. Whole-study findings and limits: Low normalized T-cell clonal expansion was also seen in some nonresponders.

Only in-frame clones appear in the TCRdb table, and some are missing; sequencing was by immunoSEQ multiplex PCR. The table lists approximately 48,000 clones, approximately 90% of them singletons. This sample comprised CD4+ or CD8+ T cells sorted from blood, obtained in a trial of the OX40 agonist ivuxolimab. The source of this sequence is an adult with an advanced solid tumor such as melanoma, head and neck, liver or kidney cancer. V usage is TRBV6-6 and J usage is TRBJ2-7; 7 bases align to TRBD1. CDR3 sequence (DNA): TGTGCCAGCAGTTACGGGACAGTTCCTTACGAGCAGTACTTC. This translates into CASSYGTVPYEQYF.